The clone carrying this T cell receptor beta chain was seen once. This table comes from immunoSEQ multiplex PCR, and its TCRdb copy is limited to in-frame clones, with some not included. The profile shows some 190,000 clones, about 83% of them singletons. Participants' own reports of clinical history determined their cohort assignment. The source of the sample is a study of blood T cell repertoires in COVID-19. Study context: The cDNA or gDNA used as material had been derived from T cells, B-cell-depleted T cells, or PBMCs.

The sample comprised PBMCs or T cells enriched from blood (not recorded which). This TCR derives from a woman in her twenties or thirties who had been exposed to COVID-19.

CDR3 in DNA: TGTGCCAGCGGTACAGGGTTCTCCTACAATGAGCAGTTCTTC. Protein product: CASGTGFSYNEQFF. The chain has TRBV27 and TRBJ2-1, with a tentative D call TRBD1 (6 bases). V lost 8 bases to trimming and J lost 0 bases, with 11 bases between them. The germline gives CDR1 MNHEY, CDR2 SMNVEV (reference sequence). CDR3 size: 14 residues.